This TCR beta chain was identified during a study of T cell responses to AZD1222 COVID-19 vaccine. Turning to the study itself: Whether given at about 4 or about 12 weeks, second doses were pooled. Study outcomes and limitations: After the peak T cell response, and only then, were repertoires sampled. In the spike-specific TCR repertoire, nearly half reportedly target unmutated variant regions. The breadth and depth of Spike-specific TCRs increased once two AZD1222 doses had been given.

Germline assignment: CDR1 LGHNA and CDR2 YSLEER. V lost 0 bases and J lost 9, with 12 bases in between. The CDR3 sequence is 15 residues long. Produced via immunoSEQ multiplex PCR; TCRdb's table is partial and in-frame only. The table shows 100,000 to 150,000 clones, with about nine tenths occurring only once. This clone was seen more than once but under ten times. The antigen is undetermined. This receptor was obtained from an adult in good health. The J gene is TRBJ1-6, the V gene TRBV4-3, with D possibly being TRBD1 (6 bases). The source material was peripheral blood, sampled on day 0 of AZD1222 vaccination. CDR3 amino acids: CASSQDLQGSSPLHF. CDR3 DNA sequence: TGCGCCAGCAGCCAAGATCTACAGGGAAGTTCACCCCTCCACTTT.